This TCR beta chain was identified in a study of blood T cell repertoires in COVID-19. Study in general: COVID-19 samples collected from the United States, Italy and Spain covered acute and convalescent phases. In each case, the material was cDNA or gDNA derived from T cells, B-cell-depleted T cells, or PBMCs.

Original handling: Using reference gene primer amplification, nucleated cell counts were estimated. Only in-frame clones appear in the TCRdb table, and some are missing; sequencing was by immunoSEQ multiplex PCR. D and trimming were read from the DNA, whereas the V and J calls and clone size are those reported in that table. This sample has about 220,000 clones, with about four fifths found just once. V was shortened by 11 bases and J by 1 base, with 17 bases between the two germline ends. This CDR3 has 14 amino acids. The germline CDR1 and CDR2 sequences are SEHNR and FQNEAQ (reference sequence). Sequencing was performed on peripheral blood. The chain links TRBV7-9 to TRBJ1-2, with D hard to call. This clonotype was sampled from a woman between 25 and 40 years old who had recovered from COVID-19. The CDR3 region is CAGGRGLDNYGYTF. Written as DNA, the CDR3 is TGTGCCGGAGGACGGGGATTGGATAACTATGGCTACACCTTC. The full variable domain, completed using reference TRBV7-9 and TRBJ1-2, is DTGVSQNPRHKITKRGQNVTFRCDPISEHNRLYWYRQTLGQGPEFLTYFQNEAQLEKSRLLSDRFSAERPKGSFSTLEIQRTEQGDSAMYLCAGGRGLDNYGYTFGSGTRLTVV.